This passage covers 17 T cell receptor beta chains from one sample sequenced in a study of shared clonotypes between healthy human individuals. Profiling relied on immunoSEQ multiplex PCR, and the TCRdb table lists in-frame clones only, not all of them. There are about 1 million clones in the sample; 65% to 80% occur only once, and about 1.5% lies in the top ten. The sample consisted of memory CD4+ T cells sorted from blood. Subset noted: CD45RA-negative fraction. Receptors originate from a man aged 18-30 years in good health.

This rearrangement joins TRBV7-6 to TRBJ1-4; D call uncertain. Deletions cut 2 bases from V and 4 bases from J, with 17 bases between. CDR3 length: 17 residues. Germline CDR1 and CDR2: SGHVS and FNYEAQ. The CDR3 is CASSLTGLSGYNEKLFF. As DNA, the CDR3 is TGTGCCAGCAGCTTAACTGGGCTTAGCGGGTATAATGAAAAACTGTTTTTT. The whole variable domain, remainder taken from reference TRBV7-6 and TRBJ1-4, is GAGVSQSPRYKVTKRGQDVALRCDPISGHVSLYWYRQALGQGPEFLTYFNYEAQQDKSGLPNDRFSAERPEGSISTLTIQRTEQRDSAMYRCASSLTGLSGYNEKLFFGSGTQLSVL.

V is TRBV5-1 and J is TRBJ2-6, with 7 positions matching TRBD1. CDR1 and CDR2 from the germline V gene are SGHRS and YFSETQ. The CDR3 totals 15 residues. V dropped 7 bases and J dropped 0; count of bases not matched to a gene: 4. The CDR3 loop reads CASRDSTSGANVLTF. CDR3 DNA sequence: TGCGCCAGCCGGGACAGCACCTCTGGGGCCAACGTCCTGACTTTC.

This chain uses TRBV19 with TRBJ1-2, with no clear D. The CDR3 has 15 residues. V shed 4 bases and J shed 6 bases, with 18 bases lying between them. Germline loops: CDR1 LNHDA, CDR2 SQIVND (reference sequence). Here the CDR3 DNA reads TGTGCCAGTAGTACCTCCGATCTTGGGTTCGATGGCTACACCTTC. This translates into CASSTSDLGFDGYTF.

This rearrangement joins TRBV2 to TRBJ2-3; 9 nucleotides line up with TRBD2. V shed 5 bases and J 5 bases; nucleotides not matched to a gene: 8. The CDR3 extends over 15 amino acids. The germline V gene has CDR1 SNHLY and CDR2 FYNNEI. The CDR3 region is CASSPGTSWGDTQYF. CDR3 DNA sequence: TGTGCCAGCAGTCCCGGGACTAGCTGGGGAGATACGCAGTATTTT.

This clone was observed a handful of times. The genes are TRBV5-6 and TRBJ1-5; D is unclear. The CDR3 has 15 amino acids. Trimming removed 3 bases at V and 4 bases at J, with 14 bases between. Germline V gene lookup returns CDR1 SGHDT and CDR2 YYEEEE. For the CDR3, the DNA is TGTGCCAGCAGCTCCCAGACGATAATTAATCAGCCCCAGCATTTT. This gives the protein CASSSQTIINQPQHF.

The gene calls are TRBV19 and TRBJ1-6, with D unresolved. The CDR3 is made up of 13 amino acids. Trimming pared 3 bases from V and 5 bases from J, leaving 5 bases between. The germline V gene has CDR1 LNHDA and CDR2 SQIVND (reference sequence). CDR3 nucleotide sequence: TGTGCCAGTAGTATTACCGATAATTCACCCCTCCACTTT. This translates into CASSITDNSPLHF.

The genes are TRBV5-1 and TRBJ1-2; 8 bases line up with TRBD1. The CDR3 extends over 15 amino acids. V lost 0 bases and J lost 7; bases outside the gene matches: 8. CDR1 and CDR2 (germline): SGHRS, YFSETQ. CDR3 sequence reads: CASSLDSGGAAGYTF. In nucleotides, the CDR3 is TGCGCCAGCAGCTTGGATTCAGGGGGCGCCGCTGGCTACACCTTC.

The chain uses TRBV18 and TRBJ1-2; no definite D call. The germline gives CDR1 KGHSH, CDR2 LQKENI. V was trimmed by 2 bases and J by 5 bases, leaving 12 bases between them. The CDR3 is made up of 14 amino acids. The CDR3, as DNA: TGTGCCAGCTCACCAGGGGAAGGTTTTTATGGCTACACCTTC. Residues: CASSPGEGFYGYTF.

The chain is built from TRBV30 and TRBJ2-1, with D maybe TRBD2 (5 bases). This CDR3 region has 9 residues. The V end lost 6 bases, the J end lost 8 bases, and 5 bases lay between the germline ends. Germline CDR1 reads GTSNPN; CDR2 reads SVGIG (reference sequence). Here the CDR3 DNA reads TGTGCCTGCGGGGATGAGCAGTTCTTC. It specifies CACGDEQFF.

V is TRBV7-6 and J is TRBJ2-1; 8 bases fit TRBD2. The CDR3 contains 15 residues. With 0 bases clipped from V and 7 bases from J, the junction kept 5 bases outside the gene matches. The germline V gene encodes CDR1 SGHVS and CDR2 FNYEAQ. CDR3 nucleotide sequence: TGTGCCAGCAGCTTAGCGCGAGTAGCGGGGAATGAGCAGTTCTTC. Translation gives CASSLARVAGNEQFF.

The rearrangement uses TRBV7-2 and TRBJ2-7; D tentatively fits TRBD1 or TRBD2 (5 bases each). Germline V CDR1 and CDR2: SGHTA, FQGNSA. V lost 4 bases and J 8 bases, leaving 15 bases between the germline ends. The CDR3 sequence is 13 residues long. The CDR3 is CASSSESGLKQYF. Written as DNA, the CDR3 is TGTGCCAGCAGCTCTGAGTCGGGGCTGAAGCAGTACTTC.

The chain employs TRBV5-1 and TRBJ1-5; D is possibly TRBD1 (6 bases). The CDR3 runs to 18 residues. Trimming took off 2 bases at V and 0 bases at J, with 18 bases between the two ends. The germline CDR1 and CDR2 sequences are SGHRS and YFSETQ. The CDR3 coding sequence is TGCGCCAGCAGCTTACGTCCCCGGACAGAGTATAGCAATCAGCCCCAGCATTTT. Encoded protein: CASSLRPRTEYSNQPQHF.

This clone was observed a handful of times. This chain uses TRBV15 with TRBJ2-1; no clear D. This CDR3 is 13 amino acids long. CDR1 is LNHNV and CDR2 is YYDKDF in the germline V gene (reference sequence). The V gene lost 0 bases and the J gene lost 7 bases, with 7 bases spanning the gap. DNA of the CDR3: TGTGCCACCAGCAGAGATGGTAGGAATGAGCAGTTCTTC. It yields the protein CATSRDGRNEQFF.

A few counts support this clone. The genes are TRBV14 and TRBJ2-5, with unresolved D. V was clipped by 2 bases and J by 5 bases, with 15 bases between them. Germline values: CDR1 SGHDN, CDR2 FVKESK. This CDR3 spans 15 amino acids. The CDR3 spells CASSQMWEGWETQYF. The CDR3 nucleotides read TGTGCCAGCAGCCAAATGTGGGAAGGATGGGAGACCCAGTACTTC.

The count of this clone is one. This rearrangement joins TRBV5-1 to TRBJ2-3; D unclear. V lost 3 bases and J lost 1, with 9 bases in between. From germline, CDR1 is SGHRS and CDR2 YFSETQ. CDR3 length: 14 amino acids. CDR3 sequence (DNA): TGCGCCAGCAGCTCCCCCCCGGGCACAGATACGCAGTATTTT. This gives the protein CASSSPPGTDTQYF.

In its sample, this clone was seen once. The chain joins TRBV6-1 to TRBJ2-7; TRBD2 is a possible D gene (6 bases). This CDR3 spans 15 amino acids. Trimming left V 8 bases short and J 7 bases short, with 24 bases between. Per germline, CDR1 MNHNS and CDR2 SASEGT. CDR3 bases: TGTGCCAGCGGGTCCCCGGGACTGCTCTTGGGGGAGCAGTACTTC. Translation: CASGSPGLLLGEQYF.

This clone came up a few times. The CDR3 DNA sequence: TGTGCCAGCAGTTCCCTCTCCCAGCGGGGGCTCAATGAGCAGTTCTTC. Translating it yields CASSSLSQRGLNEQFF. The rearrangement uses TRBV27 and TRBJ2-1; the match to TRBD2 covers 8 bases. The CDR3 contains 16 residues. From germline, CDR1 is MNHEY and CDR2 SMNVEV (reference sequence). With 4 bases clipped from V and 6 bases from J, the junction kept 11 bases outside the gene matches.